This TCR beta chain was sequenced during a study of blood T cell repertoires in COVID-19. As for the study in general: Donors in the United States, Italy and Spain gave samples during acute or convalescent COVID-19.

Trimming took 6 bases from V and 4 from J; bases not matched to a gene: 6. This CDR3 has 14 amino acids. Per the germline V gene, CDR1 is MNHEY and CDR2 is SVGAGI. Generated by immunoSEQ multiplex PCR, the TCRdb table keeps only in-frame clones and is missing some. The sample has roughly 180,000 clones, over 80% seen once. This clonotype was obtained from a woman between 40 and 50 years old with COVID-19, enrolled during active disease. Sequencing was performed on peripheral blood. This chain links TRBV6-5 with TRBJ1-5; 7 bases match TRBD1. The CDR3 region has the DNA TGTGCCAGCAGCCCGACAGGGCCGAATCAGCCCCAGCATTTT. It is translated as CASSPTGPNQPQHF.